The clone carrying this T cell receptor beta chain has just a few counts. What it binds is not known. Trimming removed 5 bases at V and 0 bases at J, with 19 bases between. The length of the CDR3 is 17 residues. Germline CDR1 and CDR2: SGHTA and FQGNSA. Pools of viral peptides were used by the ViraFEST assay to expand antigen-specific CD4+ T cells ahead of sequencing. Scientists isolated CD4+ T cells after an approximately ten-day culture period ended. Recipients of the vaccine had no prior SARS-CoV-2 infection and negative nucleocapsid antibodies. PBMC were cultured at around 1.9 million per well with approximately 10 IU/ml IL-2 and around 10 ug/ml peptides. This table comes from immunoSEQ multiplex PCR, and its TCRdb copy is limited to in-frame clones, with some not included. This table has approximately 13,000 clones, 76% appearing once. The data were taken from a study of vaccination effects on CD4 cells after COVID-19. Background on the study: Two-dose vaccination with either BNT162b2 or mRNA-1273 was given to the participants.

Source: CD4+ T cells from PBMCs cultured with HCoV-229E spike peptides, taken before COVID-19 vaccination. The source of this sequence is a human donor who received a COVID-19 vaccine. V gene TRBV7-2 combines with J gene TRBJ1-1; D is unresolved. CDR3 sequence reads: CASSPGVGLGMNTEAFF. The CDR3 DNA reads as TGTGCCAGCAGCCCGGGAGTGGGTCTAGGAATGAACACTGAAGCTTTCTTT.